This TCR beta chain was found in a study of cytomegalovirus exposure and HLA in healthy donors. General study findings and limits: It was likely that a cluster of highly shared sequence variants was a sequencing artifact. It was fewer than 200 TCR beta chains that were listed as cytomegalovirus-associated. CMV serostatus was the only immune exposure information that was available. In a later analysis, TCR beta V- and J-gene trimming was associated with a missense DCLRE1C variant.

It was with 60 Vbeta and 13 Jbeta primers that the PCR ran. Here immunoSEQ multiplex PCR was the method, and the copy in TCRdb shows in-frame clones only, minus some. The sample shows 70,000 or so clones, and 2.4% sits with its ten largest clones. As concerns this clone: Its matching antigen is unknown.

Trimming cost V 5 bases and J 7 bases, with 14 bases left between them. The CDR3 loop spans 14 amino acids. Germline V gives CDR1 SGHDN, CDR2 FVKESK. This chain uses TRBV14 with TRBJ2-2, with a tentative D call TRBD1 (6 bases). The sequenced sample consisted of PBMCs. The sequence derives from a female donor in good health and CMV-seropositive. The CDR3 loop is CASSNRVLGGELFF. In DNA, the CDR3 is TGTGCCAGCAGCAACAGGGTTTTAGGCGGGGAGCTGTTTTTT.